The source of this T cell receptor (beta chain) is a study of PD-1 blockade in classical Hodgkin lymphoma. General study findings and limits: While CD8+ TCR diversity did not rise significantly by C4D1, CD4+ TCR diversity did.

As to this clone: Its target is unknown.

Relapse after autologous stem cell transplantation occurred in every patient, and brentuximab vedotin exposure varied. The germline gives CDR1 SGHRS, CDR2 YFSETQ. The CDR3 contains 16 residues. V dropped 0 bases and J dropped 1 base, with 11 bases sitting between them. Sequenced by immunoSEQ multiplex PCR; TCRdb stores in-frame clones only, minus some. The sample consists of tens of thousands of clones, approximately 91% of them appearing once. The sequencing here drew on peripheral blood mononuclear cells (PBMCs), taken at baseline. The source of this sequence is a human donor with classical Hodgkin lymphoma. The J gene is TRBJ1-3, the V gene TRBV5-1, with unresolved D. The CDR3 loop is CASSLGWGKSGNTIYF. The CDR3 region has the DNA TGCGCCAGCAGCTTGGGCTGGGGAAAGTCTGGAAACACCATATATTTT. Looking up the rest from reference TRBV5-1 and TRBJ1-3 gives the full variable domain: KAGVTQTPRYLIKTRGQQVTLSCSPISGHRSVSWYQQTPGQGLQFLFEYFSETQRNKGNFPGRFSGRQFSNSRSEMNVSTLELGDSALYLCASSLGWGKSGNTIYFGEGSWLTVV.